Listed below are T cell receptor beta chains from one sample, sequenced in a study of T cells after posttransplantation cyclophosphamide. Profiling relied on immunoSEQ multiplex PCR, and the TCRdb table lists in-frame clones only, not all of them. The sample yields roughly 30,000 clones, roughly 90% seen once. The specimen sequenced was PBMCs. The receptors originated from a woman aged 40 to 50 with a blood cancer, CMV-positive, and with a related stem cell donor. Each CDR3 is given with its conserved first and last residue. Each record gives: V gene, D gene, J gene, clone size, CDR3 protein, CDR3 DNA. The D gene is left open where the match is weak. Clone size is shown for a subset of rows, as once, few, many or a class of expanded clone.

v_call: TRBV7-3
d_call: TRBD2
j_call: TRBJ2-1
clone_size: .
cdr3_aa: CASSLSGGAREQFF
cdr3_nt: TGTGCCAGCAGCTTAAGCGGGGGGGCTCGAGAGCAGTTCTTC

v_call: TRBV19
d_call: .
j_call: TRBJ1-6
clone_size: .
cdr3_aa: CASSTGEAYNSPLHF
cdr3_nt: TGTGCCAGTAGTACAGGGGAAGCCTATAATTCACCCCTCCACTTT

v_call: TRBV28
d_call: .
j_call: TRBJ1-2
clone_size: .
cdr3_aa: CASSLGGGGYTF
cdr3_nt: TGTGCCAGCAGTTTGGGGGGAGGTGGCTACACCTTC

v_call: TRBV7-9
d_call: TRBD1
j_call: TRBJ1-2
clone_size: .
cdr3_aa: CASSFRGDRGVYGYTF
cdr3_nt: TGTGCCAGCAGCTTTCGGGGGGACAGGGGTGTCTATGGCTACACCTTC

v_call: TRBV10-3
d_call: TRBD2
j_call: TRBJ2-3
clone_size: .
cdr3_aa: CAISRRLAGGRYHGDTQYF
cdr3_nt: TGTGCCATCAGTCGCCGACTAGCGGGGGGGCGGTATCATGGAGATACGCAGTATTTT

v_call: TRBV4-3
d_call: TRBD2
j_call: TRBJ2-7
clone_size: few
cdr3_aa: CASSQAGGGSSYEQYF
cdr3_nt: TGCGCCAGCAGCCAAGCGGGTGGCGGGAGCTCCTACGAGCAGTACTTC

v_call: TRBV4-3
d_call: .
j_call: TRBJ2-2
clone_size: .
cdr3_aa: CASSQEGDHGELFF
cdr3_nt: TGCGCCAGCAGCCAAGAAGGGGATCACGGGGAGCTGTTTTTT

v_call: TRBV12-5
d_call: TRBD2
j_call: TRBJ2-3
clone_size: .
cdr3_aa: CASGLTLAGISDTQYF
cdr3_nt: TGTGCTAGTGGTTTGACACTAGCGGGGATTTCAGATACGCAGTATTTT

v_call: TRBV18
d_call: .
j_call: TRBJ2-1
clone_size: .
cdr3_aa: CASSPNNEQFF
cdr3_nt: TGTGCCAGCTCCCCCAATAATGAGCAGTTCTTC

v_call: TRBV9
d_call: .
j_call: TRBJ2-1
clone_size: .
cdr3_aa: CASSVRDSTYNEQFF
cdr3_nt: TGTGCCAGCAGCGTTCGTGACAGCACCTACAATGAGCAGTTCTTC

v_call: TRBV2
d_call: .
j_call: TRBJ2-1
clone_size: .
cdr3_aa: CASRDGGVNWNEQFF
cdr3_nt: TGTGCCAGCAGGGATGGAGGGGTCAATTGGAATGAGCAGTTCTTC

v_call: TRBV4-1
d_call: TRBD1
j_call: TRBJ2-1
clone_size: .
cdr3_aa: CASSQLPGTGNEQFF
cdr3_nt: TGCGCCAGCAGCCAACTTCCCGGGACAGGGAATGAGCAGTTCTTC

v_call: TRBV4-3
d_call: .
j_call: TRBJ2-7
clone_size: once
cdr3_aa: CASSQEAGRTYEQYF
cdr3_nt: TGCGCCAGCAGCCAAGAGGCTGGCAGGACCTACGAGCAGTACTTC

v_call: TRBV27
d_call: TRBD1
j_call: TRBJ1-1
clone_size: .
cdr3_aa: CASSLSGQGYNTEAFF
cdr3_nt: TGTGCCAGCAGTTTATCCGGACAGGGTTATAACACTGAAGCTTTCTTT

v_call: TRBV5-1
d_call: TRBD1
j_call: TRBJ1-3
clone_size: .
cdr3_aa: CASSQGQGTSGNTIYF
cdr3_nt: TGCGCCAGCAGCCAAGGACAGGGGACGTCTGGAAACACCATATATTTT

v_call: TRBV4-3
d_call: TRBD2
j_call: TRBJ2-5
clone_size: .
cdr3_aa: CASSQDRTSGETQYF
cdr3_nt: TGCGCCAGCAGCCAAGATCGGACTAGCGGAGAGACCCAGTACTTC

v_call: TRBV27
d_call: TRBD1
j_call: TRBJ2-7
clone_size: .
cdr3_aa: CASWASGQGIYEQYF
cdr3_nt: TGTGCCAGCTGGGCGTCGGGACAGGGGATTTACGAGCAGTACTTC

v_call: TRBV12-5
d_call: .
j_call: TRBJ1-2
clone_size: once
cdr3_aa: CASGLASSRGYYGYTF
cdr3_nt: TGTGCTAGTGGTTTGGCTTCGTCCAGGGGATACTATGGCTACACCTTC

v_call: TRBV5-1
d_call: .
j_call: TRBJ1-2
clone_size: .
cdr3_aa: CASSQETSHANYYGYTF
cdr3_nt: TGCGCCAGCAGCCAAGAAACCTCCCATGCTAACTACTATGGCTACACCTTC

v_call: TRBV27
d_call: TRBD1
j_call: TRBJ2-7
clone_size: .
cdr3_aa: CASSLRGQGYEQYF
cdr3_nt: TGTGCCAGCAGTTTGCGGGGACAGGGGTACGAGCAGTACTTC

v_call: TRBV21-1
d_call: .
j_call: TRBJ1-2
clone_size: .
cdr3_aa: CASSKSRERVPYGYTF
cdr3_nt: TGTGCCAGCAGCAAATCCCGGGAAAGGGTGCCTTATGGCTACACCTTC

v_call: TRBV19
d_call: .
j_call: TRBJ1-2
clone_size: .
cdr3_aa: CASSMTATIYGYTF
cdr3_nt: TGTGCCAGTAGTATGACAGCGACCATTTATGGCTACACCTTC

v_call: TRBV2
d_call: .
j_call: TRBJ2-3
clone_size: .
cdr3_aa: CASSRTHILRTDTQYF
cdr3_nt: TGTGCCAGCAGTCGCACCCATATTCTCCGGACAGATACGCAGTATTTT

v_call: TRBV5-1
d_call: TRBD2
j_call: TRBJ2-4
clone_size: .
cdr3_aa: CASSAGGAKNIQYF
cdr3_nt: TGCGCCAGCAGCGCCGGGGGGGCCAAAAACATTCAGTACTTC

v_call: TRBV5-1
d_call: .
j_call: TRBJ2-5
clone_size: .
cdr3_aa: CASSLAGGFETQYF
cdr3_nt: TGCGCCAGCAGCTTGGCCGGAGGGTTCGAGACCCAGTACTTC

v_call: TRBV18
d_call: .
j_call: TRBJ2-3
clone_size: .
cdr3_aa: CASSLRGAGIDTQYF
cdr3_nt: TGTGCCAGCTCACTCCGCGGAGCAGGGATAGATACGCAGTATTTT

v_call: TRBV9
d_call: .
j_call: TRBJ2-5
clone_size: .
cdr3_aa: CASSVGRTETQYF
cdr3_nt: TGTGCCAGCAGCGTGGGGAGGACAGAGACCCAGTACTTC

v_call: TRBV25-1
d_call: .
j_call: TRBJ1-6
clone_size: .
cdr3_aa: CASSWADNSPLHF
cdr3_nt: TGTGCCAGCAGTTGGGCAGATAATTCACCCCTCCACTTT

v_call: TRBV6-5
d_call: TRBD1
j_call: TRBJ1-2
clone_size: .
cdr3_aa: CASRDREYNYGYTF
cdr3_nt: TGTGCCAGCAGAGACAGGGAGTATAACTATGGCTACACCTTC

v_call: TRBV7-3
d_call: TRBD1
j_call: TRBJ2-3
clone_size: .
cdr3_aa: CASSTARGDTQYF
cdr3_nt: TGTGCCAGCAGCACCGCCAGGGGGGATACGCAGTATTTT

v_call: TRBV6-5
d_call: .
j_call: TRBJ2-7
clone_size: .
cdr3_aa: CASTHQQGRYEQYF
cdr3_nt: TGTGCCAGCACCCATCAACAGGGAAGATACGAGCAGTACTTC

v_call: TRBV10-3
d_call: .
j_call: TRBJ2-7
clone_size: .
cdr3_aa: CAISESIVRGEQYF
cdr3_nt: TGTGCCATCAGTGAGTCGATTGTACGGGGCGAGCAGTACTTC

v_call: TRBV7-8
d_call: .
j_call: TRBJ1-1
clone_size: once
cdr3_aa: CASSLYWQGTEAFF
cdr3_nt: TGTGCCAGCAGCTTATATTGGCAGGGCACTGAAGCTTTCTTT

v_call: TRBV6-1
d_call: .
j_call: TRBJ1-1
clone_size: .
cdr3_aa: CASRETGWNTEAFF
cdr3_nt: TGTGCCAGCAGGGAGACAGGTTGGAACACTGAAGCTTTCTTT

v_call: TRBV6-5
d_call: .
j_call: TRBJ1-5
clone_size: .
cdr3_aa: CASRTGREPQHF
cdr3_nt: TGTGCCAGCAGGACAGGAAGGGAGCCCCAGCATTTT

v_call: TRBV5-1
d_call: .
j_call: TRBJ2-5
clone_size: .
cdr3_aa: CASSGSDGGETQYF
cdr3_nt: TGCGCCAGCAGCGGCTCCGACGGCGGGGAGACCCAGTACTTC

v_call: TRBV4-1
d_call: .
j_call: TRBJ1-4
clone_size: .
cdr3_aa: CASSQDWGGEAGEKLFF
cdr3_nt: TGCGCCAGCAGCCAAGATTGGGGGGGTGAGGCTGGTGAAAAACTGTTTTTT